This is a list of T cell receptor beta chains from one sample in a study of blood T cell repertoires in COVID-19. Profiled with immunoSEQ multiplex PCR; TCRdb holds only in-frame clones, not every one. The table has more than 400,000 clones, approximately 83% seen once. Sequenced sample: peripheral blood. The source of these receptors is a human donor in a cohort sampled during active COVID-19. CDR3s include the opening cysteine and the closing phenylalanine or tryptophan. Each record gives: D gene, J gene, V gene, clone size, CDR3 DNA, CDR3 protein. D genes are given only for firm matches. Clone size appears in some rows only: once, few, many, or a class for an expanded clone.

>TRBD2|TRBJ2-3|TRBV15|NA
TGTGCCACCAACATCCGTGCCCGGACTAGCGGGACATCAGATACGCAGTATTTT
CATNIRARTSGTSDTQYF
>TRBD1|TRBJ2-3|TRBV27|NA
TGTGCCAGCAGTCTACGGACAGGGGATACGCAGTATTTT
CASSLRTGDTQYF
>NA|TRBJ2-7|TRBV7-9|NA
TGTGCCAGCAGCACCACCGGCCAGGGGCCCCTATCCTACGAGCAGTACTTC
CASSTTGQGPLSYEQYF
>NA|TRBJ2-7|TRBV19|NA
TGTGCCACCACTGCAACGGCGGTCTCCTACGAGCAGTACTTC
CATTATAVSYEQYF
>NA|TRBJ1-3|TRBV28|few
TGTGCCAGCAGACCCACGGGACTCAGCTCTGGAAACACCATATATTTT
CASRPTGLSSGNTIYF
>NA|TRBJ1-1|TRBV29-1|NA
TGCAGCGTACAAGAGGGGGGGACGAGCACTGAAGCTTTCTTT
CSVQEGGTSTEAFF
>NA|TRBJ2-7|TRBV19|few
TGTGCCAGTACCGCTACCCATCGGGAGCAGTACTTC
CASTATHREQYF
>NA|TRBJ1-5|TRBV7-9|NA
TGTGCCAGCGCCCGTAGGGGGGGAGAAGTCAGGGAGCCCCAGCATTTT
CASARRGGEVREPQHF
>TRBD2|TRBJ2-7|TRBV30|NA
TGTGCCTGGAGTGTAATGTTTCCCGGGACTAGCGGGAGGGGATACGAGCAGTACTTC
CAWSVMFPGTSGRGYEQYF
>NA|TRBJ1-1|TRBV11-3|few
TGTGCCAGCAGCCTGAGGAAGAACACTGAAGCTTTCTTT
CASSLRKNTEAFF
>NA|TRBJ2-2|TRBV11-2|NA
TGTGCCAGCAGCTTAACTAGCTCCACCGGGGAGCTGTTTTTT
CASSLTSSTGELFF
>NA|TRBJ2-3|TRBV5-6|NA
TGTGCCAGCAGCTTGTCGGGGGTGCGAGATACGCAGTATTTT
CASSLSGVRDTQYF
>NA|TRBJ2-3|TRBV28|once
TGTGCCAGCAGTTTAGTAGCCCTTAGCACAGATACGCAGTATTTT
CASSLVALSTDTQYF
>TRBD2|TRBJ2-1|TRBV29-1|once
TGCAGCGTAGCACTAGCGGGAGGGTTGAATGAGCAGTTCTTC
CSVALAGGLNEQFF
>TRBD1|TRBJ2-2|TRBV19|NA
TGTGCCAGTAGTTCCCGGACAGGGTCGGGCACCGGGGAGCTGTTTTTT
CASSSRTGSGTGELFF
>NA|TRBJ1-3|TRBV7-2|NA
TGTGCCAGCAGCTCTCAGGGTCTAGGAAACACCATATATTTT
CASSSQGLGNTIYF
>TRBD2|TRBJ2-2|TRBV19|NA
TGTGCCAGTAGTATACCTCGACTAGCGGAGAACACCGGGGAGCTGTTTTTT
CASSIPRLAENTGELFF
>TRBD1|TRBJ1-2|TRBV29-1|NA
TGCAGCGTAACCGTCAGGGGGCCGGTTGGCTACACCTTC
CSVTVRGPVGYTF
>NA|TRBJ1-3|TRBV7-8|NA
TGTGCCAGCAGCTTAGACAGGGTACCCGGAAACACCATATATTTT
CASSLDRVPGNTIYF
>NA|TRBJ2-7|TRBV19|NA
TGTGCCAGCCGCGCCGGGGAACTCGGCTCCTACGAGCAGTACTTC
CASRAGELGSYEQYF
>NA|TRBJ1-1|TRBV5-1|NA
TGCGCCAGCAGCCCGCTAGGTGGGGGCCTCGAGGCTTTCTTT
CASSPLGGGLEAFF
>TRBD1|TRBJ1-1|TRBV7-9|NA
TGTGCCAGCACCCAGCGGCTTGGGCGGGACAGGGGGCGGCGGAACACTGAAGCTTTCTTT
CASTQRLGRDRGRRNTEAFF
>NA|TRBJ2-7|TRBV7-8|NA
TGTGCCAGCAGCTTGGGGCCAGAGCTAACCCCCCGGCAGTACTTC
CASSLGPELTPRQYF
>TRBD2|TRBJ2-1|TRBV12-3/TRBV12-4|NA
TGTGCCAGCAGTACACTAGCGGCCAATGAGCAGTTCTTC
CASSTLAANEQFF
>TRBD1|TRBJ1-1|TRBV19|NA
TGTGCCAGTAGTATCGGCTTGTGGGCAGGGGGCACTGAAGCTTTCTTT
CASSIGLWAGGTEAFF
>TRBD1|TRBJ2-2|TRBV5-4|NA
TGTGCCAGTACGGGACAGGGGGCCACCGGGGAGCTGTTTTTT
CASTGQGATGELFF
>NA|TRBJ1-2|TRBV7-2|NA
TGTGCCAGCAGCTTCCGGGACACAACCATTAACTATGGCTACACCTTC
CASSFRDTTINYGYTF
>NA|TRBJ1-1|TRBV18|NA
TGTGCCAGCTCACCAGTCCAGGGAGGTGACACTGAAGCTTTCTTT
CASSPVQGGDTEAFF
>TRBD1|TRBJ1-4|TRBV28|NA
TGTGCCAGCAGACTAAGGGACAGAAACATCGAAAAACTGTTTTTT
CASRLRDRNIEKLFF
>NA|TRBJ2-3|TRBV12-1|NA
TGTGCCAGCAGCTCCGGACAGACTAGCGGGAGAACAGATACGCAGTATTTT
CASSSGQTSGRTDTQYF
>NA|TRBJ1-5|TRBV4-3|NA
TGCGCCAGCAGCCAAGAGTATAACAGGGATACCAATCAGCCCCAGCATTTT
CASSQEYNRDTNQPQHF
>NA|TRBJ1-4|TRBV15|NA
TGTGCCACCAGCAGAGACACAGGGTTGGAGGAAAAACTGTTTTTT
CATSRDTGLEEKLFF
>NA|TRBJ1-1|TRBV30|NA
TGTGGGGCGGGGGTGAACACTGAAGCTTTCTTT
CGAGVNTEAFF
>NA|TRBJ1-2|TRBV5-1|NA
TGCGCCAGCAGCTCTGAACAGGGCTATGGCTACACCTTC
CASSSEQGYGYTF
>NA|TRBJ1-1|TRBV9|NA
TGTGCCAGCAGCGTAGGTGGCAGTCCGAACACTGAAGCTTTCTTT
CASSVGGSPNTEAFF
>NA|TRBJ1-2|TRBV6-6|NA
TGTGCCAGCAACCTCGACAGAACCCTTGTCTATGGCTACACCTTC
CASNLDRTLVYGYTF